This is a list of T cell receptor beta chains from one sample in a study of human versus mouse CDR3 diversity and MHC coevolution. Libraries were prepared by immunoSEQ multiplex PCR; TCRdb keeps only in-frame clonotypes and omits some of them. Counted here are about 83,000 clones, around 90% occurring once; the ten biggest clones make up roughly 0.15%. Sequences were obtained from naive CD4+ T cells from blood. The receptors stem from a person aged 30-69 years in good health. Both conserved end residues are part of each CDR3. D genes are given only for firm matches. Where a row states a size, it is once, few, many or the class of an expanded clone; other rows omit it.

TRBV30	TRBJ1-2	.	.	TGTGCCTGGAGTGTATTTTTCGGCCAGGGCGACTGGGGCTACACCTTC	CAWSVFFGQGDWGYTF
TRBV27	TRBJ1-1	.	.	TGTGCCAGCAGTTTAATGGGCCGAGGGCCCAACACTGAAGCTTTCTTT	CASSLMGRGPNTEAFF
TRBV11-2	TRBJ2-1	once	TRBD2	TGTGCCAGCAGCTTATTGGCTAGCGGGGCCTCCTACAATGAGCAGTTCTTC	CASSLLASGASYNEQFF
TRBV27	TRBJ2-3	once	TRBD1	TGTGCCACCCTAGCAGGGGGAGATACGCAGTATTTT	CATLAGGDTQYF
TRBV6-1	TRBJ1-1	.	.	TGTGCCAGCAGTGAAGCGGCCCGCGGGGGAGAAGCTTTCTTT	CASSEAARGGEAFF
TRBV5-1	TRBJ2-7	.	TRBD1	TGCGCCAGCAGCTTGGGGGGGACAGCCTCCTACGAGCAGTACTTC	CASSLGGTASYEQYF
TRBV5-1	TRBJ2-3	.	TRBD2	TGCGCCAGCAGCCCTACCCCAGCGGGGGGCCTCGATACGCAGTATTTT	CASSPTPAGGLDTQYF
TRBV10-3	TRBJ2-5	.	.	TGTGCCATCAGTGAAGAAGACAGGCAAGAGACCCAGTACTTC	CAISEEDRQETQYF
TRBV5-1	TRBJ2-2	.	TRBD1	TGCGCCAGCAGAGGGGGACAGGGGAGCTCCGGGGAGCTGTTTTTT	CASRGGQGSSGELFF
TRBV9	TRBJ2-2	.	.	TGTGCCAGCAGCGTTTCAGCGGCGAACACCGGGGAGCTGTTTTTT	CASSVSAANTGELFF
TRBV20-1	TRBJ1-2	.	.	TGCAGTGCTAGTGGCCTCTATGGCTACACCTTC	CSASGLYGYTF
TRBV6-1	TRBJ2-2	.	.	TGTGCGGGGGGGCATCGAGAGCTGTTTTTT	CAGGHRELFF
TRBV18	TRBJ2-3	.	.	TGTGCCAGCTCACAGGGGGACCGGGGGGCTTCAGATACGCAGTATTTT	CASSQGDRGASDTQYF
TRBV30	TRBJ2-2	.	.	TGTGCCTGGAGTGTAACCCGAGCGACCGGGGAGCTGTTTTTT	CAWSVTRATGELFF
TRBV5-4	TRBJ2-3	.	TRBD1	TGTGCCAGCAGCCGCCGGGACAGGGAGTTCGATACGCAGTATTTT	CASSRRDREFDTQYF
TRBV7-2	TRBJ1-2	.	.	TGTGCCAGCAGCTCTCCGGGGAGGGGCTACACCTTC	CASSSPGRGYTF
TRBV18	TRBJ2-2	.	.	TGTGCCAGCTCACCACTGCCCTCGGGGACCGGGGAGCTGTTTTTT	CASSPLPSGTGELFF
TRBV19	TRBJ2-5	.	TRBD2	TGTGCCAGTAGTCAGACTAGCGGGGTATACCAAGAGACCCAGTACTTC	CASSQTSGVYQETQYF
TRBV5-1	TRBJ1-5	.	.	TGCGCCAGCAGCTTGACGGGGGACAATCAGCCCCAGCATTTT	CASSLTGDNQPQHF
TRBV7-3	TRBJ2-7	.	TRBD2	TGTGCCAGCAGCTTGACTAGCGGGGGAGCCTACGAGCAGTACTTC	CASSLTSGGAYEQYF
TRBV6-4	TRBJ2-3	.	.	TGTGCCAGCAGTGACTCGGCTAGCACAGTGCAGTATTTT	CASSDSASTVQYF
TRBV5-1	TRBJ2-1	.	TRBD2	TGCGCCAGCAGCTCAGGACTAGCAGGCTACAATGAGCAGTTCTTC	CASSSGLAGYNEQFF
TRBV4-1	TRBJ2-5	.	TRBD2	TGCGCCAGCAGCCAACCGACTAGCGGGAGTCAAGAGACCCAGTACTTC	CASSQPTSGSQETQYF
TRBV7-9	TRBJ1-3	.	TRBD1	TGTGCCAGCAGCTTAGAAACAGGGGGTTCCGGAAACACCATATATTTT	CASSLETGGSGNTIYF
TRBV4-2	TRBJ2-7	.	.	TGTGCCAGCAGCCAAGGCTCCGGGACATCCTACGAGCAGTACTTC	CASSQGSGTSYEQYF
TRBV30	TRBJ1-3	.	.	TGTGCCTGGAGTAGCGGGACGGCCTCTGGAAACACCATATATTTT	CAWSSGTASGNTIYF
TRBV19	TRBJ2-1	.	TRBD1	TGTGCCAGTAGTGAACCGGGACAGGGTCGGGATGAGCAGTTCTTC	CASSEPGQGRDEQFF
TRBV18	TRBJ2-7	.	TRBD1	TGTGCCAGCTCACCACCGGCGGGACAGGCTCCCGAGCAGTACTTC	CASSPPAGQAPEQYF
TRBV19	TRBJ2-3	.	.	TGTGCCAGTAGTACGGGGATCAGCACAGATACGCAGTATTTT	CASSTGISTDTQYF
TRBV5-1	TRBJ2-3	once	TRBD1	TGCGCCAGCAGCGTTATACCGGGACAGTGGCCAAGCACAGATACGCAGTATTTT	CASSVIPGQWPSTDTQYF
TRBV7-9	TRBJ2-5	.	TRBD1	TGTGCCAGCAGCGGGGGACAGGGTAAAGAGACCCAGTACTTC	CASSGGQGKETQYF
TRBV5-1	TRBJ2-3	.	.	TGCGCCAGCAGCTGGGGACACGGCACAGATACGCAGTATTTT	CASSWGHGTDTQYF
TRBV5-1	TRBJ2-2	.	TRBD2	TGCGCCAGCAGCTTCTTGCTAGCGGGCTCGAACACCGGGGAGCTGTTTTTT	CASSFLLAGSNTGELFF
TRBV2	TRBJ2-5	.	TRBD1	TGTGCCAGCAGTGTGAACAGGGGTTTGGGAGAGACCCAGTACTTC	CASSVNRGLGETQYF
TRBV5-1	TRBJ2-1	.	TRBD2	TGCGCCAGCAGCTTTAGCGGGGGGCGCAATGAGCAGTTCTTC	CASSFSGGRNEQFF
TRBV18	TRBJ2-2	.	.	TGTGCCAGCTCACCTCTAGGGGGGAACACCGGGGAGCTGTTTTTT	CASSPLGGNTGELFF
TRBV19	TRBJ1-2	once	TRBD1	TGTGCCAGTCAACAGGGGATTAACTATGGCTACACCTTC	CASQQGINYGYTF
TRBV30	TRBJ1-6	.	TRBD1	TGTGCCGGGAGGAGGGGACAGGGGAATTCACCCCTCCACTTT	CAGRRGQGNSPLHF
TRBV7-7	TRBJ2-2	.	.	TGTGCCAGCAGCTTAGAACCAGGGTCATCCGGGGAGCTGTTTTTT	CASSLEPGSSGELFF
TRBV10-2	TRBJ1-3	few	.	TGCGCCAGCAGTGAGGGCAACAGAGGAAACACCATATATTTT	CASSEGNRGNTIYF
TRBV28	TRBJ2-3	few	.	TGTGCCAGCAGTTTAACCCAGTCAGCCAGCGGGTATACGCAGTATTTT	CASSLTQSASGYTQYF
TRBV19	TRBJ2-7	.	.	TGTGCCAGTAGTGGCCAGGGGCTCTCCTACGAGCAGTACTTC	CASSGQGLSYEQYF
TRBV5-1	TRBJ2-5	.	TRBD2	TGCGCCAGCAGCGTCGGGGGGGGTAAGACCCAGTACTTC	CASSVGGGKTQYF
TRBV4-1	TRBJ1-5	.	TRBD1	TGCGCCAGCAGCCAAGGCCACAGGGGGACTCAGCCCCAGCATTTT	CASSQGHRGTQPQHF
TRBV19	TRBJ2-2	.	TRBD1	TGTGCCAGTAGAGACAGGGGGCTCACCGGGGAGCTGTTTTTT	CASRDRGLTGELFF
TRBV7-2	TRBJ2-3	.	TRBD2	TGTGCCAGCAGCTACGGACTAGCGGGGGGAGGGAAGTCAGATACGCAGTATTTT	CASSYGLAGGGKSDTQYF
TRBV4-1	TRBJ1-6	.	.	TGCGCCAGCAGCCAAGAAGGGCAGGGTCGCTCACCCCTCCACTTT	CASSQEGQGRSPLHF
TRBV10-3	TRBJ2-3	.	.	TGTGCCATCAGTGAGGTTAATACGCAGTATTTT	CAISEVNTQYF
TRBV18	TRBJ1-1	.	.	TGTGCCAGCTCGCGAGGGGGAGCTGAAGCTTTCTTT	CASSRGGAEAFF
TRBV6-1	TRBJ2-3	.	TRBD2	TGTGCCAGCAGTGGGACTAGATCAGATACGCAGTATTTT	CASSGTRSDTQYF
TRBV2	TRBJ1-6	.	.	TGTGCCAGCAGTGGGCCTTCGGGGAATTCACCCCTCCACTTT	CASSGPSGNSPLHF
TRBV6-5	TRBJ1-2	.	TRBD1	TGTGCCAGCACCTACTACTCCGGGACAGGGAGTCGCTACACCTTC	CASTYYSGTGSRYTF
TRBV2	TRBJ1-1	.	.	TGTGCCAGCACCGGACACCCGAACACTGAAGCTTTCTTT	CASTGHPNTEAFF
TRBV30	TRBJ1-5	.	.	TGTGCCTGGGGGGGGAATAGCAATCAGCCCCAGCATTTT	CAWGGNSNQPQHF
TRBV30	TRBJ1-2	.	TRBD1	TGTGTCATCCCAAAGGGGGCGCCTAACTATGGCTACACCTTC	CVIPKGAPNYGYTF
TRBV5-1	TRBJ2-5	.	.	TGCGCCAGCAGCTTGGGGGGGCAACGAGAGACCCAGTACTTC	CASSLGGQRETQYF
TRBV10-3	TRBJ2-7	.	TRBD2	TGTGCCATCAGTGCCTCCGGGACTAGAGGTTACTACGAGCAGTACTTC	CAISASGTRGYYEQYF
TRBV6-1	TRBJ2-7	.	.	TGTGCCAGCAGCGCGGGGGCCCGGGGCAACGAGCAGTACTTC	CASSAGARGNEQYF
TRBV29-1	TRBJ2-1	.	.	TGCAGCGTTGAAGATAGGGGGGGCGTCTACAATGAGCAGTTCTTC	CSVEDRGGVYNEQFF